This T cell receptor (beta chain) was found in a study of tumor and adjacent non-tumor tissue in lung cancer. Study summary: Some 3.9 million productive TCRbeta reads were obtained per sample on average.

Study-wide results and limits: Tumor tissue had significantly higher TCR diversity than normal lung. Patients with more diverse tumor TCRs had worse survival. In normal lung, the top 100 clones were significantly more dominant than in tumor.

Germline V gene sequence: CDR1 WSHSY, CDR2 SAAADI. This CDR3 is 15 amino acids long. TCRbeta libraries were built with three rounds of nested PCR, modified from ARM-PCR. TCRdb independently ran MiXCR on the multiplex PCR reads; one entry per CDR3 protein. The data contain 89,000 or so distinct CDR3 sequences, roughly 62% of them seen just once; the ten biggest clones take up around 16%. No cell sorting was done before RNA was extracted from the tissue. On this clonotype: What it recognizes is unknown. With a much larger clone just one base away, this may be a read error.

This TCR was sampled from a man between 70 and 80 years old with non-small cell lung cancer. Input material: lung tumor tissue. V usage is TRBV10-2 and J usage is TRBJ2-2; D possibly corresponds to TRBD1 (6 bases). The CDR3 loop is CASSVQGSNIGELFF. The DNA for the CDR3 is TGCGCCAGCAGTGTCCAGGGGAGCAACATCGGGGAGCTGTTTTTT.